This T cell receptor (beta chain) is drawn from a study of cytomegalovirus exposure and HLA in healthy donors. Study-level background: An earlier analysis identified 117 million unique TCR beta sequences in 170 million or so T cells.

In the PCR, 60 Vbeta and 13 Jbeta primers were used. In the authors' methods: In a later analysis, 60 million to 90 million unique TCR beta chains included roughly 11 million shared by two or more donors. Libraries were prepared by immunoSEQ multiplex PCR; TCRdb keeps only in-frame clonotypes and omits some of them. D and trimming come from the DNA, and the V and J calls and clone size come from that table. The repertoire holds 150,000 to 200,000 clones, with about 80% as singletons. The CDR3 has 16 amino acids. V was trimmed by 0 bases and J by 2 bases, leaving 13 bases between them. The germline CDR1 and CDR2 sequences are SGHRS and YFSETQ.

The clonotype originates from a man aged 35-49 years in good health and CMV-seropositive. The chain carries TRBV5-1 and TRBJ2-3, with a possible D match to TRBD2 (6 bases). The sequencing input was PBMCs. The CDR3 loop is CASSLVVGSYTDTQYF. CDR3 coding DNA: TGCGCCAGCAGCTTGGTCGTCGGGAGCTACACAGATACGCAGTATTTT.